The 24 T cell receptor beta chains below were found in one sample sequenced in a study of blood T cell repertoires in COVID-19. The data were produced by immunoSEQ multiplex PCR, yet TCRdb's version contains in-frame clones alone and is incomplete. The sample lists 30,000 to 45,000 clones, approximately 78% seen once, with 30% to 35% in the top ten. Sequencing used peripheral blood. These receptors all come from a man between 60 and 70 years old with acute or convalescent COVID-19.

This chain links TRBV5-1 with TRBJ1-1, with TRBD1 as a possible D gene (5 bases). This CDR3 has 15 residues. CDR1 and CDR2 (germline): SGHRS, YFSETQ. Trimming took off 0 bases at V and 3 bases at J, with 12 bases between the two ends. The CDR3 region has the DNA TGCGCCAGCAGCTTGGCTGGGGGGACTTACACTGAAGCTTTCTTT. Translating it yields CASSLAGGTYTEAFF.

This clone appeared once. The V and J genes are TRBV18 and TRBJ2-1; 8 nucleotides align to TRBD2. The CDR3 contains 15 residues. Trimming took 3 bases from V and 0 from J; bases not matched to a gene: 1. Germline V gives CDR1 KGHSH, CDR2 LQKENI. The CDR3 reads CASSPLAGSYNEQFF. The CDR3 bases are TGTGCCAGCTCACCCCTAGCGGGCTCCTACAATGAGCAGTTCTTC.

The V gene is TRBV3-1 (or the pseudogene TRBV3-2), the J gene TRBJ2-1; perhaps TRBD2 as D (5 bases). The CDR3 runs 13 residues. In germline, CDR1 is LGHDT, CDR2 YNNKEL (reference sequence). The V end lost 2 bases, the J end lost 11 bases, and 13 bases lay between the germline ends. CDR3 nucleotides: TGTGCCAGCAGCCAACCATCTGGAGGACAGCAGTTCTTC. It yields the protein CASSQPSGGQQFF.

The J gene is TRBJ2-3, the V gene TRBV24-1; TRBD2 aligns across 8 bases. V gave up 4 bases and J gave up 4 bases; unmatched junction bases: 6. This CDR3 comprises 15 residues. Germline CDR1 and CDR2: KGHDR and SFDVKD. The CDR3 DNA follows: TGTGCCACCAGTGACCCCAGCGGGAGCGCAGATACGCAGTATTTT. Translated: CATSDPSGSADTQYF.

This clone was detected a few times. The rearrangement links TRBV19 to TRBJ1-1; D unresolved. The germline CDR1 and CDR2 sequences are LNHDA and SQIVND (reference sequence). Deletions cut 3 bases from V and 0 bases from J, with 11 bases between. The CDR3 sequence is 15 residues long. Here the CDR3 reads CASSIGVQLNTEAFF. The CDR3 DNA follows: TGTGCCAGTAGTATCGGGGTACAGTTGAACACTGAAGCTTTCTTT.

The chain has TRBV5-1 and TRBJ2-5; D perhaps matches TRBD2 (7 bases). Trimming took off 1 base at V and 3 bases at J, with 13 bases between the two ends. From germline, CDR1 is SGHRS and CDR2 YFSETQ. The CDR3 contains 15 residues. CDR3 nucleotides: TGCGCCAGCAGCTTGTCAGCGGGACATGAAGAGACCCAGTACTTC. Translated, it gives CASSLSAGHEETQYF.

V and J are TRBV5-4 and TRBJ2-2; possibly TRBD2 for D (5 bases). This CDR3 comprises 17 residues. Germline CDR1 reads SGHNT; CDR2 reads YYREEE (reference sequence). The V gene lost 0 bases and the J gene lost 0 bases, with 12 bases spanning the gap. CDR3 protein: CASSLARAGANTGELFF. In DNA form, the CDR3 reads TGTGCCAGCAGCTTGGCCCGGGCGGGCGCGAACACCGGGGAGCTGTTTTTT.

The V and J genes are TRBV19 and TRBJ2-3; D may be TRBD1 (6 bases). Trimming took off 2 bases at V and 6 bases at J, with 6 bases between the two ends. CDR3 length equals 12 residues. CDR1 is LNHDA and CDR2 is SQIVND in the germline V gene (reference sequence). The CDR3 DNA reads TGTGCCAGTAGTATACAGGGGGATACGCAGTATTTT. Translated, it gives CASSIQGDTQYF.

This sequence joins TRBV19 and TRBJ1-5, with D possibly being TRBD1 (6 bases). Germline-derived CDR1 and CDR2 are LNHDA and SQIVND (reference sequence). V lost 5 bases, J lost 9 bases, and 20 bases lay in between. The CDR3 is 15 residues long. This CDR3 is CASSPETGRGGPQHF. In DNA, the CDR3 is TGTGCCAGTAGTCCAGAGACAGGACGAGGAGGGCCCCAGCATTTT.

This clone was seen a few times. The rearrangement links TRBV6-4 to TRBJ1-2, with 9 positions matching TRBD1. Germline CDR1 reads MRHNA; CDR2 reads SNTAGT. J lost 2 bases, V lost 5 bases, and 9 bases had no gene match. This CDR3 is 16 amino acids long. The CDR3 loop reads CASSNTNRGPNYGYTF. The CDR3 DNA sequence: TGTGCCAGCAGTAACACCAACAGGGGGCCGAACTATGGCTACACCTTC.

This chain uses TRBV6-6 with TRBJ1-2; D not certain. The CDR3 runs 13 residues. Germline-derived CDR1 and CDR2 are MNHNY and SVGAGI (reference sequence). V was cut by 5 bases and J by 7 bases, with 14 bases left in between. The CDR3 sequence: CASSPWPGGGYTF. CDR3 sequence (DNA): TGTGCCAGCAGTCCCTGGCCAGGTGGTGGCTACACCTTC.

This chain connects TRBV18 to TRBJ2-5; TRBD1 agrees at 7 bases. V dropped 1 base and J dropped 7; count of bases not matched to a gene: 6. This CDR3 is 14 amino acids long. Germline V lookup: CDR1 KGHSH, CDR2 LQKENI. The chain's CDR3 is CASSPQGAAGTQYF. CDR3 bases: TGTGCCAGCTCACCACAGGGGGCCGCCGGGACCCAGTACTTC.

The chain links TRBV10-2 to TRBJ2-3; 7 bases agree with TRBD1. The junction had 8 bases not matched to a gene; V was cut back by 11 bases and J by 0 bases. The CDR3 runs to 14 residues. Germline V lookup: CDR1 WSHSY, CDR2 SAAADI. CDR3 protein: CAAGSTGSTDTQYF. As DNA, the CDR3 is TGCGCCGCGGGTTCGACAGGGAGCACAGATACGCAGTATTTT.

J is TRBJ2-2 and V is TRBV19, with D unclear. Trimming left V 7 bases short and J 6 bases short, with 15 bases between. The CDR3 runs 14 residues. Germline CDR1 LNHDA, CDR2 SQIVND (reference sequence). CDR3 DNA: TGTGCCAGTAATGATCTCGGGTTACCCGGGGAGCTGTTTTTT. This encodes CASNDLGLPGELFF.

The rearrangement joins TRBV24-1 to TRBJ2-1, with TRBD1 matching 8 bases. The CDR3 extends over 16 amino acids. V lost 3 bases to trimming and J lost 0 bases; unmatched junction nucleotides: 3. Germline-derived CDR1 and CDR2 are KGHDR and SFDVKD. Here the CDR3 reads CATSDPTGGSYNEQFF. In nucleotides, the CDR3 is TGTGCCACCAGTGATCCAACAGGGGGCTCCTACAATGAGCAGTTCTTC.

The V gene is TRBV2, the J gene TRBJ2-1; the match to TRBD2 covers 10 bases. This CDR3 has 13 amino acids. The J segment lost 15 bases and the V segment lost 2 bases, leaving 7 bases of the junction unmatched. CDR1 is SNHLY and CDR2 is FYNNEI in the germline V gene. The CDR3 sequence: CASSELAGAQTFF. CDR3 coding DNA: TGTGCCAGCAGTGAACTAGCGGGAGCGCAGACGTTCTTC. Variable domain in full (rest from reference TRBV2 and TRBJ2-1): EPEVTQTPSHQVTQMGQEVILRCVPISNHLYFYWYRQILGQKVEFLVSFYNNEISEKSEIFDDQFSVERPDGSNFTLKIRSTKLEDSAMYFCASSELAGAQTFFGPGTRLTVL.

The chain combines TRBV5-4 with TRBJ2-1; 8 bases align to TRBD2. This CDR3 has 16 amino acids. CDR1 and CDR2 from the germline V gene are SGHNT and YYREEE (reference sequence). Losses at the gene ends were 3 bases for V and 3 bases for J; bases not matched to a gene: 8. This CDR3 is CASSSGVSGSYNEQFF. CDR3 coding DNA: TGTGCCAGCAGCTCCGGGGTCAGCGGGAGCTACAATGAGCAGTTCTTC.

The chain couples TRBV4-1 to TRBJ2-7, with a weak D call TRBD1 (5 bases). The CDR3 extends over 15 amino acids. The germline V gene has CDR1 MGHRA and CDR2 YSYEKL. V was shortened by 0 bases and J by 2 bases, with 11 bases between the two germline ends. CDR3 sequence: CASSQDPVGAYEQYF. In nucleotides, the CDR3 is TGCGCCAGCAGCCAAGATCCCGTAGGGGCCTACGAGCAGTACTTC.

V gene TRBV5-1 combines with J gene TRBJ2-1; a weak D match, TRBD2 (7 bases). This CDR3 comprises 15 residues. The V end was cut by 5 bases, the J end by 0 bases, with 12 bases between. Germline V gives CDR1 SGHRS, CDR2 YFSETQ. The CDR3: CASSSRGPSYNEQFF. CDR3 sequence (DNA): TGCGCCAGCAGTTCGCGGGGGCCCTCCTACAATGAGCAGTTCTTC.

The chain uses TRBV6-5 and TRBJ2-3, with 13 bases lining up with TRBD2. The CDR3 length is 15 residues. Germline trimming cut 7 bases from V and 5 bases from J; bases unmatched to any gene: 6. Germline V gene data show CDR1 as MNHEY and CDR2 as SVGAGI. The DNA of the CDR3 is TGTGCCAGCACAGGGACTAGCGGGATTGGAGATACGCAGTATTTT. Translated: CASTGTSGIGDTQYF.

The chain has TRBV10-1 and TRBJ2-3; tentatively, D is TRBD1 (6 bases). The V end was cut by 5 bases, the J end by 3 bases, with 15 bases between. Germline V gene lookup returns CDR1 WNHNN and CDR2 SYGVQD (reference sequence). The CDR3 contains 15 residues. The CDR3, as DNA: TGCGCCAGCAGTTTAGGGGGAGTAAGGACAGATACGCAGTATTTT. The encoded protein is CASSLGGVRTDTQYF.

The chain joins TRBV7-9 to TRBJ1-5; 7 bases are shared with TRBD1. CDR3 length equals 13 residues. V lost 5 bases and J lost 6; bases outside the gene matches: 4. Looked up from germline, CDR1 is SEHNR and CDR2 is FQNEAQ (reference sequence). Here the CDR3 reads CASSLDRAQPQHF. The CDR3 region has the DNA TGTGCCAGCAGCCTAGACAGGGCTCAGCCCCAGCATTTT. Full variable domain (remainder filled in from reference TRBV7-9 and TRBJ1-5): DTGVSQNPRHKITKRGQNVTFRCDPISEHNRLYWYRQTLGQGPEFLTYFQNEAQLEKSRLLSDRFSAERPKGSFSTLEIQRTEQGDSAMYLCASSLDRAQPQHFGDGTRLSIL.

The chain recombines TRBV7-2 with TRBJ2-7; 11 bases are shared with TRBD1. The CDR3 sequence is 14 residues long. V lost 3 bases, J lost 3 bases, and 1 base stayed unmatched. Germline CDR1 reads SGHTA; CDR2 reads FQGNSA. CDR3 bases: TGTGCCAGCAGCTTGGGACAGGGGGGCTACGAGCAGTACTTC. This translates into CASSLGQGGYEQYF.

The chain combines TRBV5-1 with TRBJ1-1; TRBD1 aligns across 8 bases. This CDR3 region has 14 residues. With 3 bases clipped from V and 6 bases from J, the junction kept 7 bases outside the gene matches. Germline CDR1 SGHRS, CDR2 YFSETQ. The CDR3 DNA sequence: TGCGCCAGCAGCTCTGGACAGGGAGTACCTGAAGCTTTCTTT. Its translation is CASSSGQGVPEAFF.